This TCR beta chain emerged from a study of cytomegalovirus exposure and HLA in healthy donors. Overall study results and limits: A later analysis found that most CMV-associated TCR beta chains appeared HLA-restricted. CMV antigen specificity of a few CMV-associated chains was confirmed in vitro.

A multiplex PCR was run with 60 Vbeta primers and 13 Jbeta primers. TCRdb's table, derived via immunoSEQ multiplex PCR, lists solely in-frame clones and lacks some. In the table there are 150,000 to 200,000 clones, 80% to 90% of which are singletons. Unmatched junction bases numbered 9, after V lost 5 bases and J lost 3 bases. This CDR3 region has 15 residues. The germline V gene has CDR1 MNHNS and CDR2 SASEGT. Remarks on this clone: Antigen unknown.

Sequenced material: PBMCs. This TCR was sampled from a man between 18 and 35 years old in good health and CMV-seronegative. This sequence joins TRBV6-1 and TRBJ2-7; the match to TRBD1 covers 8 bases. The CDR3, as DNA: TGTGCCAGCAGTCCGCGGACAGGGTTACTCTACGAGCAGTACTTC. Encoded protein: CASSPRTGLLYEQYF.